This T cell receptor (beta chain) was profiled in a study of shared clonotypes between healthy human individuals. Findings and caveats of the study: Donors were few, which limited the genetic and exposure-history diversity represented.

It was at deep level that the assay was run. TCRdb keeps only in-frame clones here, not all; method: immunoSEQ multiplex PCR. The data hold 2 million to 2.5 million clones, with approximately 95% observed a single time. A split of CD4+ cells into CD45RA+ naive and CD45RA-negative memory subsets was performed. In this sample, this clone turned up once. The antigen remains undetermined. The sequenced sample was naive CD4+ T cells from PBMCs. Subset specified: CD45RA+ positively selected. The clonotype comes from a man younger than 35 in good health. Some clones in this sample may be carry-over from other donors' samples.

CDR3 sequence: CASSRVGLAGDTDTQYF. Here the CDR3 DNA reads TGTGCCAGCAGTCGGGTCGGGCTAGCGGGGGACACAGATACGCAGTATTTT. The rearrangement links TRBV28 to TRBJ2-3; 10 bases agree with TRBD2. V lost 5 bases, J lost 2 bases, and 10 bases stayed unmatched. CDR1 is MDHEN and CDR2 is SYDVKM in the germline V gene. The CDR3 runs to 17 residues.